The 25 T cell receptor beta chains below all came from one sample that was sequenced in a study of blood T cell repertoires in COVID-19. Assay: immunoSEQ multiplex PCR; the TCRdb copy retains only in-frame clones and omits some. Of about 260,000 clones listed, around 86% are singletons. The sequencing sample was made of peripheral blood. These receptors originate from a middle-aged woman who had recovered from COVID-19.

This chain uses TRBV7-9 with TRBJ2-5, with D tentatively TRBD2 (6 bases). Germline-derived CDR1 and CDR2 are SEHNR and FQNEAQ (reference sequence). The CDR3 has 14 amino acids. Trimming shortened V by 9 bases and J by 7 bases, and 21 bases separated the two germline ends. In nucleotides, the CDR3 is TGTGCCAGTACCCCCGACTCCCGGGGAGGGACCCAGTACTTC. Translated, it gives CASTPDSRGGTQYF. Full variable domain (missing parts from reference TRBV7-9 and TRBJ2-5): DTGVSQNPRHKITKRGQNVTFRCDPISEHNRLYWYRQTLGQGPEFLTYFQNEAQLEKSRLLSDRFSAERPKGSFSTLEIQRTEQGDSAMYLCASTPDSRGGTQYFGPGTRLLVL.

The V call is TRBV10-2, the J call TRBJ2-7, with D unresolved. The V end lost 11 bases, the J end lost 6 bases, and 14 bases lay between the germline ends. There are 11 residues in the CDR3. Germline CDR1 reads WSHSY; CDR2 reads SAAADI. The CDR3 DNA follows: TGCGCCGGCCAAGACTCAACCGAGCAGTACTTC. It yields the protein CAGQDSTEQYF.

The J gene is TRBJ2-1, the V gene TRBV12-3 or TRBV12-4, with D tentatively TRBD1 (6 bases). Trimming cost V 4 bases and J 11 bases, with 12 bases left between them. The CDR3 totals 12 residues. CDR3 in amino acids: CASSSRTAKQFF. The CDR3 nucleotides read TGTGCCAGCAGTTCCAGGACAGCTAAGCAGTTCTTC.

This chain links TRBV6-1 with TRBJ2-7, with D hard to call. CDR3 size: 12 residues. Germline V gene data show CDR1 as MNHNS and CDR2 as SASEGT. Trimming cost V 5 bases and J 7 bases, with 12 bases left between them. The CDR3 here is CASSQLMREQYF. CDR3 DNA: TGTGCCAGCAGTCAATTAATGAGGGAGCAGTACTTC.

This clone was recorded only once. J is TRBJ1-2 and V is TRBV5-1; weak D call: TRBD1 (5 bases). This CDR3 is built from 19 residues. V was cut by 4 bases and J by 3 bases, with 28 bases left in between. Germline V gene lookup returns CDR1 SGHRS and CDR2 YFSETQ. CDR3 bases: TGCGCCAGCAGCGCACCCCGGGGGGGGGTTACCCGAGGATACTATGGCTACACCTTC. As protein: CASSAPRGGVTRGYYGYTF.

The rearrangement joins TRBV3-1 (or the pseudogene TRBV3-2) to TRBJ2-1; TRBD2 matches at 12 bases. Germline assignment: CDR1 LGHDT and CDR2 YNNKEL (reference sequence). The CDR3 covers 16 residues. V was pared by 5 bases and J by 8 bases, with 10 bases of the junction left unmatched. The CDR3 loop is CASSAILAGGRDEQFF. DNA for the CDR3: TGTGCCAGCAGCGCCATCCTAGCGGGGGGGCGCGATGAGCAGTTCTTC.

The gene calls are TRBV9 and TRBJ2-1, with TRBD2 as a possible D gene (5 bases). V lost 3 bases and J lost 6, with 19 bases in between. Looked up from germline, CDR1 is SGDLS and CDR2 is YYNGEE. CDR3 size: 16 residues. The CDR3 spells CASSAYPSTSPNEQFF. The CDR3 nucleotides are TGTGCCAGCAGCGCGTACCCCTCCACTAGTCCCAATGAGCAGTTCTTC.

V and J are TRBV4-1 and TRBJ2-3, with 9 bases identical to TRBD2. V lost 1 base, J lost 0 bases, and 5 bases stayed unmatched. The CDR3 extends over 17 amino acids. Germline values: CDR1 MGHRA, CDR2 YSYEKL. The CDR3 is CASSQVASGASTDTQYF. In DNA, the CDR3 is TGCGCCAGCAGCCAAGTCGCTAGCGGGGCTAGCACAGATACGCAGTATTTT.

The chain carries TRBV9 and TRBJ1-2; TRBD1 matches 10 bases. Germline CDR1 reads SGDLS; CDR2 reads YYNGEE. V lost 0 bases and J lost 3; bases outside the gene matches: 5. The CDR3 is 16 residues long. The CDR3 region has the DNA TGTGCCAGCAGCGTAGATCGACAGGGGGCTGACTATGGCTACACCTTC. Translated, it gives CASSVDRQGADYGYTF.

This chain joins TRBV28 and TRBJ1-6; no clear D. Germline CDR1 reads MDHEN; CDR2 reads SYDVKM. The CDR3 runs 13 residues. CDR3 region: CAVRGSRGSPLHF. In DNA form, the CDR3 reads TGTGCGGTCCGTGGGTCCCGAGGGTCACCCCTCCACTTT.

This chain links TRBV5-1 with TRBJ2-2; no clear D gene. V lost 4 bases and J lost 1, with 11 bases in between. This CDR3 contains 15 residues. CDR1 is SGHRS and CDR2 is YFSETQ in the germline V gene. CDR3 bases: TGCGCCAGCAGCCCCGTAGCACAGAACACCGGGGAGCTGTTTTTT. Encoded protein: CASSPVAQNTGELFF.

The gene calls are TRBV5-1 and TRBJ2-3, with D maybe TRBD2 (6 bases). V lost 1 base and J 2 bases, leaving 11 bases between the germline ends. The length of the CDR3 is 15 residues. Germline values: CDR1 SGHRS, CDR2 YFSETQ. Here the CDR3 reads CASSLNLATTDTQYF. CDR3 nucleotides: TGCGCCAGCAGCTTGAACCTAGCGACCACAGATACGCAGTATTTT.

This chain links TRBV7-8 with TRBJ1-3; no clear D. This CDR3 has 15 amino acids. Germline V gene data show CDR1 as SGHVS and CDR2 as FQNEAQ. V was trimmed by 6 bases and J by 4 bases, leaving 16 bases between them. The CDR3 loop is CASSYRERLGNTIYF. The CDR3 DNA follows: TGTGCCAGCAGTTACCGAGAACGTCTAGGAAACACCATATATTTT.

The genes are TRBV6-2 or TRBV6-3 and TRBJ1-1; D unresolved. Looked up from germline, CDR1 is MNHEY and CDR2 is SVGEGT. The V end lost 5 bases, the J end lost 6 bases, and 10 bases lay between the germline ends. This CDR3 comprises 12 residues. Here the CDR3 reads CASSEPLAEAFF. The CDR3 DNA sequence: TGTGCCAGCAGTGAGCCGCTCGCTGAAGCTTTCTTT.

This chain connects TRBV7-2 to TRBJ2-2; 8 bases map to TRBD1. V shed 5 bases, J shed 6 bases, and the junction held 2 bases outside the gene matches. CDR1 SGHTA and CDR2 FQGNSA come from the germline V gene. The CDR3 is made up of 13 amino acids. Here the CDR3 DNA reads TGTGCCAGCAGCCTCAGGGGGCCCGGGGAGCTGTTTTTT. Translation gives CASSLRGPGELFF.

The chain has TRBV5-1 and TRBJ2-2; 8 nucleotides agree with TRBD2. The V segment lost 4 bases and the J segment 1 base; nucleotides outside the gene matches: 6. This CDR3 has 16 amino acids. Per germline, CDR1 SGHRS and CDR2 YFSETQ. The CDR3 loop is CASSRSAGGNTGELFF. The CDR3 DNA follows: TGCGCCAGCAGCCGCAGTGCGGGGGGGAACACCGGGGAGCTGTTTTTT. The full variable domain, with the rest looked up from reference TRBV5-1 and TRBJ2-2, is KAGVTQTPRYLIKTRGQQVTLSCSPISGHRSVSWYQQTPGQGLQFLFEYFSETQRNKGNFPGRFSGRQFSNSRSEMNVSTLELGDSALYLCASSRSAGGNTGELFFGEGSRLTVL.

J is TRBJ2-7 and V is TRBV3-1 (or the pseudogene TRBV3-2), with D possibly being TRBD1 (6 bases). Trimming cost V 6 bases and J 2 bases, with 11 bases left between them. The CDR3 runs to 13 residues. Germline V lookup: CDR1 LGHDT, CDR2 YNNKEL (reference sequence). DNA of the CDR3: TGTGCCAGCAGTCCGACAGGAACCTACGAGCAGTACTTC. This sequence encodes CASSPTGTYEQYF.

V gene TRBV9 combines with J gene TRBJ2-7, with TRBD2 identical over 8 bases. Germline CDR1 SGDLS, CDR2 YYNGEE. The CDR3 contains 17 residues. J was trimmed by 2 bases and V by 4 bases; bases with no gene match: 14. The CDR3 region is CASSSHRGGHLPYEQYF. DNA for the CDR3: TGTGCCAGCAGCTCTCACCGGGGGGGACACCTTCCCTACGAGCAGTACTTC.

The gene calls are TRBV7-9 and TRBJ2-2, with 7 bases fitting TRBD2. The CDR3 loop spans 15 amino acids. The V gene end was trimmed by 5 bases and the J gene end by 2 bases; junction bases not matched to a gene: 5. Germline lookup yields CDR1 SEHNR and CDR2 FQNEAQ (reference sequence). CDR3: CASSTGGFNTGELFF. For the CDR3, the DNA is TGTGCCAGCAGCACCGGGGGGTTCAACACCGGGGAGCTGTTTTTT.

The chain employs TRBV15 and TRBJ2-2, with D perhaps TRBD1 (5 bases). With 3 bases removed from V and 4 bases from J, the gap between germline ends came to 15 bases. CDR3 length: 16 residues. The germline gives CDR1 LNHNV, CDR2 YYDKDF (reference sequence). CDR3 bases: TGTGCCACCAGCAGGACCACAGGCGGTCGCACCGGGGAGCTGTTTTTT. Translation gives CATSRTTGGRTGELFF.

The chain carries TRBV9 and TRBJ2-3; 8 nucleotides align to TRBD1. The CDR3 loop spans 16 amino acids. The J segment lost 0 bases and the V segment lost 4 bases, leaving 7 bases of the junction unmatched. Germline V gene sequence: CDR1 SGDLS, CDR2 YYNGEE. CDR3 in DNA: TGTGCCAGCAGCCTCAGGGGGCGGGCTAGCACAGATACGCAGTATTTT. Amino acids: CASSLRGRASTDTQYF. The variable domain in full, completed from reference TRBV9 and TRBJ2-3, reads DSGVTQTPKHLITATGQRVTLRCSPRSGDLSVYWYQQSLDQGLQFLIQYYNGEERAKGNILERFSAQQFPDLHSELNLSSLELGDSALYFCASSLRGRASTDTQYFGPGTRLTVL.

This clone was observed once. The rearrangement joins TRBV13 to TRBJ2-6, with D tentatively TRBD1 (6 bases). This CDR3 is 13 amino acids long. Germline values: CDR1 PRHDT, CDR2 FYEKMQ (reference sequence). The V end was cut by 4 bases, the J end by 5 bases, with 6 bases between. CDR3 coding DNA: TGTGCCAGCAGCTGGGGGCGGGCCAACGTCCTGACTTTC. Its translation is CASSWGRANVLTF.

This chain connects TRBV29-1 to TRBJ2-1; D gene uncertain. The length of the CDR3 is 15 residues. Per the germline V gene, CDR1 is SQVTM and CDR2 is ANQGSEA. Trimming shortened V by 8 bases and J by 0 bases, and 17 bases separated the two germline ends. The DNA of the CDR3 is TGCAGCCCCCATGGGCAGGTGAGCTCCTACAATGAGCAGTTCTTC. This encodes CSPHGQVSSYNEQFF.

This clone was seen once. CDR3 nucleotides: TGTGCCAGCAGCTTAGCTCTAGCGGGGGGAACCCAAGAGACCCAGTACTTC. The encoded protein is CASSLALAGGTQETQYF. V usage is TRBV7-2 and J usage is TRBJ2-5; 11 nucleotides agree with TRBD2. The CDR3 contains 17 residues. With V trimmed by 0 bases and J by 1 base, 4 bases remained unmatched. CDR1 and CDR2 from the germline V gene are SGHTA and FQGNSA.

The chain joins TRBV5-6 to TRBJ2-7; TRBD1 matches 8 bases. This CDR3 has 14 residues. Germline lookup yields CDR1 SGHDT and CDR2 YYEEEE. After removal of 2 bases from V and 0 bases from J, the junction contained 1 base not matched to a gene. The CDR3 reads CASSFDRGSYEQYF. The CDR3 region has the DNA TGTGCCAGCAGCTTCGACAGGGGCTCCTACGAGCAGTACTTC.